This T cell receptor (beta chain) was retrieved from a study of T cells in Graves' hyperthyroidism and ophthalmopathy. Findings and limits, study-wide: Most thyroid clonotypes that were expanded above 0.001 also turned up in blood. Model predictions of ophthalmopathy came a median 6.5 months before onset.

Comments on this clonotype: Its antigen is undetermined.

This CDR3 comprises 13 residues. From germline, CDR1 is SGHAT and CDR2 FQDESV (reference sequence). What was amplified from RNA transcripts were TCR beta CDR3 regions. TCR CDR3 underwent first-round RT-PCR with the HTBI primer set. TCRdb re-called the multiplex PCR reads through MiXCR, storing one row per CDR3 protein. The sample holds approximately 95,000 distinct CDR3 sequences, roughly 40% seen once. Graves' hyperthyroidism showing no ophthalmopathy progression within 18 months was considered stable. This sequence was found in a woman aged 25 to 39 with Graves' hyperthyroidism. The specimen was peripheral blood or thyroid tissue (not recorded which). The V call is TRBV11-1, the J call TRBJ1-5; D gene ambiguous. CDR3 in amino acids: CARRQPSNQPQHF. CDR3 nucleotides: TGTGCTAGGAGGCAGCCCAGCAATCAGCCCCAGCATTTT.